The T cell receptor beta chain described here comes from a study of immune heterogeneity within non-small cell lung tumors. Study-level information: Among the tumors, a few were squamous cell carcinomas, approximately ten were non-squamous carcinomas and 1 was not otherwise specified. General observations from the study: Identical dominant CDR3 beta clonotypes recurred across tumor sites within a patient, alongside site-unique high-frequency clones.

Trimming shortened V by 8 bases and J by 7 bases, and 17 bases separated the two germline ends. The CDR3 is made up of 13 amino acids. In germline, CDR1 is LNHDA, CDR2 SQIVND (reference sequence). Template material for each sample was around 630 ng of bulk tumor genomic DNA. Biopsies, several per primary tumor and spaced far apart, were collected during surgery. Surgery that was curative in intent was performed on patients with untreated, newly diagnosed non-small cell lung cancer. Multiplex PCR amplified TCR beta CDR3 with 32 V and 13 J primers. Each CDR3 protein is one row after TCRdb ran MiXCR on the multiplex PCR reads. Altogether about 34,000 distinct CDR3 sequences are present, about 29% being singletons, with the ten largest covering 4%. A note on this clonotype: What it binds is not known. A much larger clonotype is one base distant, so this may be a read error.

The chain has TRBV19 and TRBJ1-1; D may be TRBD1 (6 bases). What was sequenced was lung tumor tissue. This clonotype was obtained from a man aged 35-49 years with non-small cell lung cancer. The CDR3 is CASRVQGLYEAFF. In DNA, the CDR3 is TGTGCCAGTCGTGTCCAGGGGCTTTATGAAGCTTTCTTT.